This T cell receptor beta chain was captured in a study of blood T cell repertoires in COVID-19. Germline loops: CDR1 SGHNT, CDR2 YENEEA. V shed 4 bases and J 0 bases; nucleotides not matched to a gene: 2. The CDR3 spans 15 residues. Produced via immunoSEQ multiplex PCR; TCRdb's table is partial and in-frame only. Found here are roughly 40,000 clones, roughly 79% of them singletons; the top ten hold roughly 30%. Specimen: peripheral blood. This receptor was obtained from a woman of 80 years or more with acute or convalescent COVID-19. This rearrangement joins TRBV11-3 to TRBJ2-7; TRBD2 matches 11 bases. CDR3 sequence: CASSYGTSGSYEQYF. CDR3 sequence (DNA): TGTGCCAGCAGCTACGGGACTAGCGGCTCCTACGAGCAGTACTTC.